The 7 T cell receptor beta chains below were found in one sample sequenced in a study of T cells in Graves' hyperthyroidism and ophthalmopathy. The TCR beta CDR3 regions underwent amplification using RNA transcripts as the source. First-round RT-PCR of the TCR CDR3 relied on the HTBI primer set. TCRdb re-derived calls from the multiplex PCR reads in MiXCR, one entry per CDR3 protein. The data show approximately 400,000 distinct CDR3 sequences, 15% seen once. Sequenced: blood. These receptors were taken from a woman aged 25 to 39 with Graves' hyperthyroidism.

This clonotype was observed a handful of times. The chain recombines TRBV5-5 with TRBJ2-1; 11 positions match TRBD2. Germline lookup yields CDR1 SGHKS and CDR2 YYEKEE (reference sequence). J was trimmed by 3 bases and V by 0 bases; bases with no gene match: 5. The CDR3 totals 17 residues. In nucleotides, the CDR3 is TGTGCCAGCAGCTTGGAGGTTACTAGCGGGAGCTACAATGAGCAGTTCTTC. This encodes CASSLEVTSGSYNEQFF.

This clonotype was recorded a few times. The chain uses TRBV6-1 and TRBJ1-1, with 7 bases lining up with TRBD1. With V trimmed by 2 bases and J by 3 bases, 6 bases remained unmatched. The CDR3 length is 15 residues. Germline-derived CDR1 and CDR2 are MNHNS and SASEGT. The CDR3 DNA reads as TGTGCCAGCAGTGAATCGGGCAGGGGGGACACTGAAGCTTTCTTT. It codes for CASSESGRGDTEAFF.

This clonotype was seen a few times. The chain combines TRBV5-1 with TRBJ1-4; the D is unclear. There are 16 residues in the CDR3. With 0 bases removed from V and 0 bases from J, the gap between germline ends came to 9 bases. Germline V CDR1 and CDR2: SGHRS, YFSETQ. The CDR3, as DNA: TGCGCCAGCAGCTTGGCTGGCACCGCAACTAATGAAAAACTGTTTTTT. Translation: CASSLAGTATNEKLFF. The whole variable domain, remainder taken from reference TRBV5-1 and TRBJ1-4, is KAGVTQTPRYLIKTRGQQVTLSCSPISGHRSVSWYQQTPGQGLQFLFEYFSETQRNKGNFPGRFSGRQFSNSRSEMNVSTLELGDSALYLCASSLAGTATNEKLFFGSGTQLSVL.

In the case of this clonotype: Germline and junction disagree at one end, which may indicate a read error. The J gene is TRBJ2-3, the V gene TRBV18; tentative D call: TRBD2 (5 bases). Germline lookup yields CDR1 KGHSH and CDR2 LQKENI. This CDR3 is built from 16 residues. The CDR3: CVSSAAPAVSTDTQYF. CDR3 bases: TGTGTCAGCTCAGCGGCACCAGCAGTCAGCACAGATACGCAGTATTTT.

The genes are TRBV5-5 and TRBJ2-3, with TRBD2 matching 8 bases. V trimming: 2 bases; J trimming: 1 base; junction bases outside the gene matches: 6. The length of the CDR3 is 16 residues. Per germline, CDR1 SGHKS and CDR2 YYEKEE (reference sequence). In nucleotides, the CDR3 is TGTGCCAGCAGCTTAGGGGCAGCGGGAGGCACAGATACGCAGTATTTT. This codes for CASSLGAAGGTDTQYF.

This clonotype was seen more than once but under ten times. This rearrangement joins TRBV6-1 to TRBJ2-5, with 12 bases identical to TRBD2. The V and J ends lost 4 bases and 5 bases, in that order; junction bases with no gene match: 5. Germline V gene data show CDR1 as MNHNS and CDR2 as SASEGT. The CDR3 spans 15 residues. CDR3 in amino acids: CASSGLAGGWETQYF. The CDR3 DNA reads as TGTGCCAGCAGTGGCCTAGCGGGAGGGTGGGAGACCCAGTACTTC.

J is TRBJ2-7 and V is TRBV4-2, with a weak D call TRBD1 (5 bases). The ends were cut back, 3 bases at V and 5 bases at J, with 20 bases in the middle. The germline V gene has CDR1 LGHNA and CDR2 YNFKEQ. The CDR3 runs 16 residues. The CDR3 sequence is CASSHLLAQGRDEQYF. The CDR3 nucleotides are TGTGCCAGCAGCCACCTTCTGGCCCAGGGTAGGGACGAGCAGTACTTC.